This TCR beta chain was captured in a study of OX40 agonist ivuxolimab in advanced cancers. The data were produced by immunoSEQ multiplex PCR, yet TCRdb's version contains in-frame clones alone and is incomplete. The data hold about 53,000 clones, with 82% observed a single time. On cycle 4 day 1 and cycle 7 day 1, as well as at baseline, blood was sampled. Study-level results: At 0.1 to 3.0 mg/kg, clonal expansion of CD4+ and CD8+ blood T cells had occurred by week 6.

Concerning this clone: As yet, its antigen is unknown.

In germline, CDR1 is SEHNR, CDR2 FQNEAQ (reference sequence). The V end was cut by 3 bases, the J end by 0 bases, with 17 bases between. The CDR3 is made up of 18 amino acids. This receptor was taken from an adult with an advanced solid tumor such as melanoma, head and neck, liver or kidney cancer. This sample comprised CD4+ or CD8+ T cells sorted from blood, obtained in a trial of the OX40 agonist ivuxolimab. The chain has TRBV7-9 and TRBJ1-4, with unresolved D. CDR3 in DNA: TGTGCCAGCAGCTTTTTAGGACGGTCTTTTGCAACTAATGAAAAACTGTTTTTT. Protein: CASSFLGRSFATNEKLFF.